A single sample gave rise to the 10 T cell receptor beta chains below, sequenced in a study of T-cell memory formation after mild COVID-19. TCRdb itself ran the 5' RACE reads through MiXCR, one entry per CDR3 protein. This sample carries about 27,000 distinct CDR3 sequences, approximately 7% of them seen once, and the ten largest clones take over 12%. Sequences were obtained from PBMCs or a T cell subset sorted from them (not recorded which). These receptors came from an adult woman who had mild COVID-19 (a few samples of this study predate the infection). Cell type and time point are not known.

This clonotype was recorded at least ten times. The V call is TRBV7-9, the J call TRBJ2-3; tentatively, D is TRBD2 (6 bases). Trimming stripped 8 bases from V and 0 bases from J, with 9 bases between. CDR3 length equals 13 residues. The V gene's germline CDR1 is SEHNR and CDR2 FQNEAQ (reference sequence). DNA of the CDR3: TGTGCCAGCTCCGGGACTAGCACAGATACGCAGTATTTT. Translated, it gives CASSGTSTDTQYF.

This clonotype was detected ten times or more. V is TRBV20-1 and J is TRBJ1-1; D possibly corresponds to TRBD1 (5 bases). The CDR3 consists of 14 residues. V was shortened by 6 bases and J by 5 bases, with 19 bases between the two germline ends. Germline-derived CDR1 and CDR2 are DFQATT and SNEGSKA (reference sequence). The CDR3 region is CSAATGTGGTEAFF. The CDR3 bases are TGCAGTGCGGCGACCGGGACGGGAGGGACTGAAGCTTTCTTT.

This clonotype was observed at least ten times. The J gene is TRBJ1-1, the V gene TRBV11-2; TRBD1 might be the D (6 bases). CDR3 length equals 13 residues. V was trimmed by 5 bases and J by 3 bases, leaving 10 bases between them. From germline, CDR1 is SGHAT and CDR2 FQNNGV. Here the CDR3 DNA reads TGTGCCAGCAGCACTCACAGGGACACTGAAGCTTTCTTT. Translated, it gives CASSTHRDTEAFF.

This clonotype showed up many times. The V gene is TRBV7-9, the J gene TRBJ1-4, with 11 bases lining up with TRBD1. Trimming at V came to 5 bases and at J to 8 bases, leaving 4 bases not matched to a gene. CDR1 and CDR2 from the germline V gene are SEHNR and FQNEAQ (reference sequence). The CDR3 length is 14 residues. The CDR3 sequence is CASSQGQGAEKLFF. The CDR3 DNA sequence: TGTGCCAGCAGCCAAGGACAGGGGGCAGAAAAACTGTTTTTT.

This clonotype was seen repeatedly, ten times or more. The chain is built from TRBV5-4 and TRBJ1-1; D is undetermined. Trimming removed 4 bases at V and 3 bases at J, with 25 bases between. This CDR3 is built from 18 residues. Germline lookup yields CDR1 SGHNT and CDR2 YYREEE (reference sequence). For the CDR3, the DNA is TGTGCCAGCAGCGCACGTCCCGGGCCGCTACTAGCGGACACTGAAGCTTTCTTT. Translating gives CASSARPGPLLADTEAFF.

This clonotype was counted many times. CDR3 in DNA: TGTGCCAGCAGTCCCCGACAGGGCCGCGGAAACACCATATATTTT. This translates into CASSPRQGRGNTIYF. The chain recombines TRBV12-3 or TRBV12-4 with TRBJ1-3; 7 bases align to TRBD1. The CDR3 consists of 15 residues. V dropped 5 bases and J dropped 4; count of bases not matched to a gene: 8.

This clonotype was observed at least ten times. The rearrangement links TRBV5-1 to TRBJ1-2; D not resolved. The CDR3 is made up of 16 amino acids. The V gene's germline CDR1 is SGHRS and CDR2 YFSETQ. Trimming removed 3 bases at V and 4 bases at J, with 19 bases between. The CDR3, as DNA: TGCGCCAGCAGCTCTTTGGAGGCGCTTGGAGGCTATGGCTACACCTTC. It specifies CASSSLEALGGYGYTF.

Many counts were recorded for this clonotype. This rearrangement joins TRBV24-1 to TRBJ2-1; 11 bases agree with TRBD1. V lost 5 bases to trimming and J lost 7 bases; unmatched junction nucleotides: 12. In germline, CDR1 is KGHDR, CDR2 SFDVKD. The CDR3 length is 17 residues. CDR3 region: CATSGGTGTGGVNEQFF. The CDR3 region has the DNA TGTGCCACCAGTGGGGGAACCGGGACAGGGGGAGTTAATGAGCAGTTCTTC.

This clonotype was detected ten times or more. The rearrangement links TRBV4-2 to TRBJ1-2; D perhaps matches TRBD1 (6 bases). The CDR3 extends over 14 amino acids. The ends were cut back, 1 base at V and 7 bases at J, with 13 bases in the middle. Germline-derived CDR1 and CDR2 are LGHNA and YNFKEQ. CDR3 in amino acids: CASSQVPDSFGYTF. The CDR3 region has the DNA TGTGCCAGCAGCCAAGTCCCGGACAGTTTTGGCTACACCTTC.

This clonotype was recorded many times. The chain is built from TRBV5-4 and TRBJ2-7; 11 bases are a match to TRBD1. The CDR3 loop spans 15 amino acids. Germline loops: CDR1 SGHNT, CDR2 YYREEE (reference sequence). V was clipped by 3 bases and J by 6 bases; unmatched bases: 8. Here the CDR3 reads CASSYGTGGYSEQYF. The CDR3, as DNA: TGTGCCAGCAGCTACGGGACAGGGGGTTACTCCGAGCAGTACTTC.